This TCR beta chain was recorded in a study of vaccination effects on CD4 cells after COVID-19. Study-level results: Late post-vaccination, clones induced by infection and those induced by vaccine underwent marked clonal contraction. Vaccine-induced clones in healthy vaccinees cross-reacted with common cold coronaviruses in only 1 of 255 cases.

This clone was seen just once. Its antigen is unknown. V lost 4 bases to trimming and J lost 2 bases, with 10 bases between them. This CDR3 has 13 residues. CDR1 SQVTM and CDR2 ANQGSEA come from the germline V gene. Profiling relied on immunoSEQ multiplex PCR, and the TCRdb table lists in-frame clones only, not all of them. The table has 73,000 or so clones, 60% to 85% seen once. CD4+ T cells specific for antigen were expanded with viral peptide pools by the ViraFEST assay before sequencing. Isolating CD4+ T cells followed around nine days of culture. Previously uninfected by SARS-CoV-2, the vaccine recipients also showed negative nucleocapsid antibodies. Peptides at about 10 ug/ml and IL-2 at about 10 IU/ml were added to a few million PBMC per well. Cultures had half their medium replaced with IL-2 medium on days 3 and 7.

The chain combines TRBV29-1 with TRBJ2-3; the D gene is possibly TRBD1 (6 bases). The TCR was taken from a human donor who received a COVID-19 vaccine. Source: CD4+ T cells from PBMCs cultured with SARS-CoV-2 spike peptides, taken before COVID-19 vaccination. For the CDR3, the DNA is TGCAGCGTTGTCACAGGGAACACAGATACGCAGTATTTT. Translated, it gives CSVVTGNTDTQYF.